The present entry profiles one T cell receptor (beta chain) with its context. Its antigen remains unknown. At one of its ends the junction is not consistent with the germline gene, which may arise from a read error. The template was RNA from unsorted bulk tissue. This non-tumor lung sample came from over 3 cm beyond the tumor edge. Between August and November 2014, newly diagnosed, chemotherapy-naive lung cancer patients underwent thoracic surgery in China. This specimen belongs to a study of tumor and adjacent non-tumor tissue in lung cancer. On the study more broadly: The patients, roughly eleven men and four to six women, were about 31 to 85 with stage I to III disease. General study findings and limits: Top 100 clones took a larger repertoire share in normal lung. Patients with more diverse tumor TCRs had worse survival.

This CDR3 is 13 amino acids long. Germline lookup yields CDR1 LGHNA and CDR2 YSLEER. A modified ARM-PCR protocol with three rounds of nested PCR amplified TCRbeta. TCRdb reanalysed the multiplex PCR reads using MiXCR and keeps one entry per CDR3 protein. Of 100,000 or so distinct CDR3 sequences in the sample, about 62% were seen once. The sequencing sample was made of distant non-tumor lung tissue. This chain uses TRBV4-3 with TRBJ1-3; D not resolved. The receptor comes from a man aged 30 to 45 with non-small cell lung cancer. For the CDR3, the DNA is TGCACCAGCAGCCAAGACGGGCGAAACACCATATATTTT. Translation: CTSSQDGRNTIYF.